These T cell receptor beta chains were read from a single sample in a study of cytomegalovirus exposure and HLA in healthy donors. Measured with immunoSEQ multiplex PCR; TCRdb has only the in-frame clones, and not every one. The sample includes about 170,000 clones, roughly 84% of them seen just once. The sequencing sample was made of PBMCs. These receptors all stem from a young man in good health and CMV-seropositive. CDR3s include the opening cysteine and the closing phenylalanine or tryptophan. D genes are given only for firm matches. Clone size is given for some rows only: seen once, a few or many times, or a class if the clone is expanded.

d_gene: .; j_gene: TRBJ2-7; v_gene: TRBV4-3; abundance: few; CDR3nt: TGCGCCAGCAGCCAAGACAAGGGGGATCGTGGCTACGAGCAGTACTTC; CDR3aa: CASSQDKGDRGYEQYF
d_gene: .; j_gene: TRBJ2-3; v_gene: TRBV18; abundance: .; CDR3nt: TGTGCCAGCTCCCCTTTGGGACTCAACCCAGATACGCAGTATTTT; CDR3aa: CASSPLGLNPDTQYF
d_gene: .; j_gene: TRBJ1-5; v_gene: TRBV27; abundance: .; CDR3nt: TGTGCCCTGGGGGGGAAGGGGGGCAATCAGCCCCAGCATTTT; CDR3aa: CALGGKGGNQPQHF
d_gene: TRBD2; j_gene: TRBJ2-1; v_gene: TRBV9; abundance: .; CDR3nt: TGTGCCAGCAGCGTAGGGACTAGCTTCGGTGAGCAGTTCTTC; CDR3aa: CASSVGTSFGEQFF
d_gene: TRBD2; j_gene: TRBJ2-2; v_gene: TRBV25-1; abundance: once; CDR3nt: TGTGCCAGCAGTGAAATGGCTAGCGGGCCGAACACCGGGGAGCTGTTTTTT; CDR3aa: CASSEMASGPNTGELFF
d_gene: .; j_gene: TRBJ2-3; v_gene: TRBV6-1; abundance: .; CDR3nt: TGTGCCAGCAGTGAAGCGCTTCTAATCACAGATACGCAGTATTTT; CDR3aa: CASSEALLITDTQYF
d_gene: .; j_gene: TRBJ2-1; v_gene: TRBV11-3; abundance: .; CDR3nt: TGTGCCAGCAGCTTAGCATTCGGTGGGCTCTACAATGAGCAGTTCTTC; CDR3aa: CASSLAFGGLYNEQFF
d_gene: TRBD1; j_gene: TRBJ1-4; v_gene: TRBV7-9; abundance: .; CDR3nt: TGTGCCAGCAGCTATCCCCGGGGACAGGGGAATGAAAAACTGTTTTTT; CDR3aa: CASSYPRGQGNEKLFF
d_gene: .; j_gene: TRBJ1-2; v_gene: TRBV7-6; abundance: .; CDR3nt: TGTGCCAGCAGCTTAGCAGGAGGCGTCAATGGCTACACCTTC; CDR3aa: CASSLAGGVNGYTF
d_gene: TRBD1; j_gene: TRBJ1-1; v_gene: TRBV6-6; abundance: .; CDR3nt: TGTGCCAGCAGACCAGACAGGGGCACTGAAGCTTTCTTT; CDR3aa: CASRPDRGTEAFF
d_gene: .; j_gene: TRBJ1-2; v_gene: TRBV19; abundance: .; CDR3nt: TGTGCCAGTAGTAACCAGATCGGGTATGGCTACACCTTC; CDR3aa: CASSNQIGYGYTF
d_gene: .; j_gene: TRBJ1-3; v_gene: TRBV7-9; abundance: .; CDR3nt: TGTTCCAGCAGCTCTGAGGGCGGGTGGTCTGGAAACACCATATATTTT; CDR3aa: CSSSSEGGWSGNTIYF
d_gene: .; j_gene: TRBJ2-7; v_gene: TRBV4-3; abundance: .; CDR3nt: TGCGCCAGCAGCCAAGCACAGGGGGGGACCTACGAGCAGTACTTC; CDR3aa: CASSQAQGGTYEQYF
d_gene: TRBD2; j_gene: TRBJ2-1; v_gene: TRBV10-2; abundance: .; CDR3nt: TGCGCCAGCAGTTACGGGGTAGCGGGGTACAATGAGCAGTTCTTC; CDR3aa: CASSYGVAGYNEQFF
d_gene: TRBD1; j_gene: TRBJ1-1; v_gene: TRBV5-1; abundance: once; CDR3nt: TGCGCCAGCAGCCTTTGGACAGGGGGGTTGGACACTGAAGCTTTCTTT; CDR3aa: CASSLWTGGLDTEAFF
d_gene: .; j_gene: TRBJ1-1; v_gene: TRBV5-4; abundance: few; CDR3nt: TGTGCCAGCCGAGGGGGTATGAACACTGAAGCTTTCTTT; CDR3aa: CASRGGMNTEAFF
d_gene: .; j_gene: TRBJ2-5; v_gene: TRBV5-1; abundance: .; CDR3nt: TGCGCCAGCAGCATGGTACAGGGGAGGCGAGAGACCCAGTACTTC; CDR3aa: CASSMVQGRRETQYF
d_gene: TRBD1; j_gene: TRBJ1-1; v_gene: TRBV6-6; abundance: .; CDR3nt: TGTGCCAGCAGTTTTCCCGGGACAGGGGGCACTGAAGCTTTCTTT; CDR3aa: CASSFPGTGGTEAFF
d_gene: .; j_gene: TRBJ2-2; v_gene: TRBV7-2; abundance: .; CDR3nt: TGTGCCAGCAGCACCCAAGGGGGATTAGGAACCGGGGAGCTGTTTTTT; CDR3aa: CASSTQGGLGTGELFF
d_gene: .; j_gene: TRBJ2-6; v_gene: TRBV9; abundance: .; CDR3nt: TGTGCCAGCAGCGTATCGTCCGGGGCCAACGTCCTGACTTTC; CDR3aa: CASSVSSGANVLTF
d_gene: TRBD1; j_gene: TRBJ1-2; v_gene: TRBV29-1; abundance: .; CDR3nt: TGCAGCGCCATAACAGGGGAAGTCTATGGCTACACCTTC; CDR3aa: CSAITGEVYGYTF
d_gene: .; j_gene: TRBJ2-2; v_gene: TRBV11-3; abundance: .; CDR3nt: TGTGCCAGCAGCTTAGCTGGCCCCACCGGGGAGCTGTTTTTT; CDR3aa: CASSLAGPTGELFF
d_gene: .; j_gene: TRBJ2-1; v_gene: TRBV9; abundance: .; CDR3nt: TGTGCCAGCAGCGTAGGTCCCAGCTCCTACAATGAGCAGTTCTTC; CDR3aa: CASSVGPSSYNEQFF
d_gene: TRBD1; j_gene: TRBJ2-3; v_gene: TRBV11-2; abundance: .; CDR3nt: TGTGCCAGCAGCTTAGATCTGGTCACAGGGGGCCTCAGCACAGATACGCAGTATTTT; CDR3aa: CASSLDLVTGGLSTDTQYF
d_gene: .; j_gene: TRBJ1-3; v_gene: TRBV9; abundance: .; CDR3nt: TGTGCCAGCAGCGTAGAGCCCCTAGGGGTAGCCATATATTTT; CDR3aa: CASSVEPLGVAIYF
d_gene: TRBD1; j_gene: TRBJ1-1; v_gene: TRBV7-8; abundance: .; CDR3nt: TGTGCCAGCAGCTTAGGTTTCGGACAGGGGAGCATGAACACTGAAGCTTTCTTT; CDR3aa: CASSLGFGQGSMNTEAFF
d_gene: TRBD2; j_gene: TRBJ2-1; v_gene: TRBV11-3; abundance: .; CDR3nt: TGTGCCAGCAGCTTAAGGGGCGGGAGTACCTACAATGAGCAGTTCTTC; CDR3aa: CASSLRGGSTYNEQFF
d_gene: TRBD2; j_gene: TRBJ2-1; v_gene: TRBV7-2; abundance: .; CDR3nt: TGTGCCAGCAGGAGACTAGCGGGAGAGAATGAGCAGTTCTTC; CDR3aa: CASRRLAGENEQFF
d_gene: .; j_gene: TRBJ1-4; v_gene: TRBV15; abundance: .; CDR3nt: TGTGCCACCAGCAGAGGAGGGAATGAAAAACTGTTTTTT; CDR3aa: CATSRGGNEKLFF
d_gene: .; j_gene: TRBJ1-3; v_gene: TRBV5-1; abundance: .; CDR3nt: TGCGCCAGCAGCTTGGGGGGAGGCCGAAACACCATATATTTT; CDR3aa: CASSLGGGRNTIYF
d_gene: TRBD1; j_gene: TRBJ2-3; v_gene: TRBV13; abundance: .; CDR3nt: TGTGCCAGCAGCCGCGGACAGGGCACAGATACGCAGTATTTT; CDR3aa: CASSRGQGTDTQYF
d_gene: TRBD1; j_gene: TRBJ1-2; v_gene: TRBV2; abundance: few; CDR3nt: TGTGCCAGCAGTGAGGGGACAGGGTGGTATGGCTACACCTTC; CDR3aa: CASSEGTGWYGYTF
d_gene: TRBD2; j_gene: TRBJ2-1; v_gene: TRBV7-6; abundance: .; CDR3nt: TGTGCCAGCAGCCCTGAACTAGCGGGCCTCTACAATGAGCAGTTCTTC; CDR3aa: CASSPELAGLYNEQFF
d_gene: TRBD1; j_gene: TRBJ2-5; v_gene: TRBV18; abundance: .; CDR3nt: TGTGCCAGCTCACTGGCAGGGGGCGCGGAGACCCAGTACTTC; CDR3aa: CASSLAGGAETQYF
d_gene: .; j_gene: TRBJ2-7; v_gene: TRBV6-5; abundance: .; CDR3nt: TGTGCCAGCAGCCCAGGACAGAGCCTAAGGACCGAGCAGTACTTC; CDR3aa: CASSPGQSLRTEQYF
d_gene: TRBD2; j_gene: TRBJ2-1; v_gene: TRBV29-1; abundance: .; CDR3nt: TGCAGCGTTGTTCTAGCGGGGTACAATGAGCAGTTCTTC; CDR3aa: CSVVLAGYNEQFF
d_gene: TRBD2; j_gene: TRBJ2-5; v_gene: TRBV29-1; abundance: few; CDR3nt: TGCAGCGTTGCGGCTAGCGGGAGAGAGACCCAGTACTTC; CDR3aa: CSVAASGRETQYF
d_gene: TRBD1; j_gene: TRBJ2-7; v_gene: TRBV7-2; abundance: .; CDR3nt: TGTGCCAGCAGCTTAGGTACAGGGGGTCCCTACGAGCAGTACTTC; CDR3aa: CASSLGTGGPYEQYF
d_gene: .; j_gene: TRBJ1-2; v_gene: TRBV11-2; abundance: .; CDR3nt: TGTGCCAGCAGCTTAGATAGGACTAGCTATGGCTACACCTTC; CDR3aa: CASSLDRTSYGYTF
d_gene: .; j_gene: TRBJ1-1; v_gene: TRBV5-1; abundance: .; CDR3nt: TGCGCCACCGGACTTACACGGGACACTGAAGCTTTCTTT; CDR3aa: CATGLTRDTEAFF
d_gene: .; j_gene: TRBJ2-3; v_gene: TRBV27; abundance: few; CDR3nt: TGTGCCAGCAGTTTATCGAACCGGCCGACTGGTACGCAGTATTTT; CDR3aa: CASSLSNRPTGTQYF
d_gene: TRBD1; j_gene: TRBJ1-2; v_gene: TRBV6-5; abundance: .; CDR3nt: TGTGCCAGCAGTTACCAACAGGGGAAGGGCGGCTACACCTTC; CDR3aa: CASSYQQGKGGYTF